A selection of T cell receptor beta chains follows, all from one sample in a study of blood T cell repertoires in COVID-19. Sequenced by immunoSEQ multiplex PCR; TCRdb stores in-frame clones only, minus some. The repertoire consists of under 300,000 clones, with 70% to 85% occurring once and the leading ten covering approximately 16%. Material: PBMCs or T cells enriched from blood (not recorded which). All receptors come from a middle-aged man who had recovered from COVID-19. CDR3s include the opening cysteine and the closing phenylalanine or tryptophan. D genes are given only for firm matches. Some rows have no size entry. The others give once, few or many, or a class for an expanded clone.

D gene	V gene	clone size	J gene	CDR3 protein	CDR3 DNA
-	TRBV7-2	-	TRBJ2-5	CASSLAGGFSGETQYF	TGTGCCAGCAGCTTAGCGGGGGGTTTCTCCGGGGAGACCCAGTACTTC
-	TRBV7-3	-	TRBJ1-2	CASSSHPGWLDYGYTF	TGTGCCAGCAGCTCCCACCCGGGGTGGTTGGACTATGGCTACACCTTC
TRBD2	TRBV28	once	TRBJ2-3	CASSSSRGADTQYF	TGTGCCAGCAGTTCGAGCCGGGGGGCAGATACGCAGTATTTT
TRBD1	TRBV5-4	many	TRBJ2-5	CASSPDRGVETQYF	TGTGCCAGCAGCCCTGACAGGGGAGTGGAGACCCAGTACTTC
TRBD1	TRBV6-5	-	TRBJ1-3	CASSPGQGFNTIYF	TGTGCCAGCAGTCCGGGACAGGGATTCAACACCATATATTTT
-	TRBV18	-	TRBJ2-1	CASSPEDLGEQFF	TGTGCCAGCTCACCTGAGGATTTGGGTGAGCAGTTCTTC
-	TRBV9	-	TRBJ1-1	CASSVVPGRDTEAFF	TGTGCCAGCAGCGTAGTCCCGGGAAGAGACACTGAAGCTTTCTTT
TRBD1	TRBV7-9	-	TRBJ1-1	CASSSWTGLPYEAFF	TGTGCCAGCAGCTCTTGGACAGGGCTACCATATGAAGCTTTCTTT
-	TRBV5-1	-	TRBJ2-5	CASSLDGDFQETQYF	TGCGCCAGCAGCTTGGACGGGGACTTCCAAGAGACCCAGTACTTC
TRBD1	TRBV27	-	TRBJ2-7	CASSPGQGRYEQYF	TGTGCCAGCAGCCCTGGACAGGGGCGTTACGAGCAGTACTTC
-	TRBV27	-	TRBJ2-1	CASSLESMFEQFF	TGTGCCAGCAGTTTAGAGTCTATGTTTGAGCAGTTCTTC
-	TRBV5-4	-	TRBJ2-7	CASSLSLAGYEQYF	TGTGCCAGCAGCTTAAGCCTAGCCGGCTACGAGCAGTACTTC
-	TRBV5-4	-	TRBJ1-1	CASSRGTDEAFF	TGTGCCAGCAGCAGAGGGACTGATGAAGCTTTCTTT
-	TRBV5-4	-	TRBJ2-5	CASSLGRGQEETQYF	TGTGCCAGCAGCCTCGGGAGAGGACAGGAAGAGACCCAGTACTTC
TRBD2	TRBV5-1	-	TRBJ2-1	CASSYREGGYNEQFF	TGCGCCAGCAGTTATCGGGAGGGGGGCTACAATGAGCAGTTCTTC
-	TRBV2	-	TRBJ2-4	CASSEAPLGGPYF	TGTGCCAGCAGTGAGGCACCGTTGGGGGGTCCGTACTTC
-	TRBV5-5	-	TRBJ1-5	CASSFLGDEPQHF	TGTGCCAGCAGCTTTCTAGGAGATGAGCCCCAGCATTTT
-	TRBV28	few	TRBJ1-6	CASSLSELAQGVVSPLHF	TGTGCCAGCAGTTTGTCGGAACTGGCACAGGGTGTGGTCTCACCCCTCCACTTT
-	TRBV4-3	-	TRBJ1-2	CASSQRTAQIANYGYTF	TGCGCCAGCAGCCAACGGACAGCCCAAATAGCTAACTATGGCTACACCTTC